This T cell receptor beta chain originates from a study of T cells after yellow fever vaccination. Overall study context: In the case of low-cell-number fractions, SMART-Seq v4 Ultra Low Input was used for preparation.

Study results and limitations: Most primary-vaccination clones reappeared after the booster (about 97% CD4, 88% CD8).

This CDR3 contains 11 residues. Trimming left V 0 bases short and J 12 bases short, with 8 bases between. Germline values: CDR1 SGHAT, CDR2 FQNNGV. About this clonotype: Its specificity is not known.

5'RACE template switching added a universal primer site and UMIs to TCR cDNA. TCRdb used MiXCR to reprocess the 5' RACE reads, holding one entry per CDR3 protein. The sample has approximately 160,000 distinct CDR3 sequences; approximately 9.7% are singletons. This chain links TRBV11-2 with TRBJ1-2; D gene ambiguous. The sequence was collected from a man aged 18-30 years who received the YFV17D yellow fever vaccine. Sequenced here: CD8+ T cells sorted from PBMCs, sampled 45 days after the yellow fever booster vaccination. The CDR3: CASSLEASHTF. Written as DNA, the CDR3 is TGTGCCAGCAGCTTAGAGGCCAGTCACACCTTC.